This entry lists 23 T cell receptor beta chains sequenced from one sample in a study of blood T cell repertoires in COVID-19. TCRdb's copy holds only in-frame clones and misses some; the assay was immunoSEQ multiplex PCR. Here the sample spans about 170,000 clones, 84% being singletons. Sequencing was performed on peripheral blood. These receptors were taken from a human donor with acute or convalescent COVID-19. The donor label of this sample is uncertain.

The rearrangement joins TRBV28 to TRBJ1-5; 10 nucleotides align to TRBD1. CDR3 length equals 18 residues. CDR1 and CDR2 (germline): MDHEN, SYDVKM. Trimming cost V 4 bases and J 0 bases; bases outside gene matches: 9. The CDR3 nucleotides read TGTGCCAGCAGTTCGTGGGGACAGGGGATCGGTAGCAATCAGCCCCAGCATTTT. Protein product: CASSSWGQGIGSNQPQHF.

J is TRBJ1-4 and V is TRBV12-3 or TRBV12-4; D remains ambiguous. Trimming left V 6 bases short and J 8 bases short, with 10 bases between. CDR3 length: 12 amino acids. The CDR3 sequence: CASSRGGEKLFF. DNA of the CDR3: TGTGCCAGCAGCCGAGGTGGGGAAAAACTGTTTTTT.

V gene TRBV7-2 combines with J gene TRBJ1-3; D is unclear. This CDR3 has 17 amino acids. The germline V and J ends were trimmed by 5 bases and 6 bases, with 23 bases remaining between them. Per germline, CDR1 SGHTA and CDR2 FQGNSA. The CDR3 DNA reads TGTGCCAGCAGCCCAAATTTGGGCCCCACCACATTAAACACCATATATTTT. Translating gives CASSPNLGPTTLNTIYF. Filled out from reference TRBV7-2 and TRBJ1-3, the complete variable domain reads GAGVSQSPSNKVTEKGKDVELRCDPISGHTALYWYRQSLGQGLEFLIYFQGNSAPDKSGLPSDRFSAERTGGSVSTLTIQRTQQEDSAVYLCASSPNLGPTTLNTIYFGEGSWLTVV.

This clone occurred once. The chain uses TRBV7-8 and TRBJ2-3; weak D call: TRBD2 (6 bases). V dropped 4 bases and J dropped 3 bases, with 14 bases sitting between them. Germline CDR1 and CDR2: SGHVS and FQNEAQ. This CDR3 has 15 amino acids. This CDR3 is CASSSYEAGTDTQYF. CDR3 nucleotide sequence: TGTGCCAGCAGCTCATACGAGGCGGGGACAGATACGCAGTATTTT.

The rearrangement joins TRBV7-9 to TRBJ1-2, with 7 positions matching TRBD1. CDR3 size: 16 residues. Trimming at V came to 2 bases and at J to 4 bases, leaving 10 bases not matched to a gene. The germline V gene has CDR1 SEHNR and CDR2 FQNEAQ (reference sequence). The CDR3 region is CASSLPTTGTVYGYTF. The CDR3, as DNA: TGTGCCAGCAGCTTACCTACTACCGGGACAGTCTATGGCTACACCTTC.

This clone came up once. This chain joins TRBV5-4 and TRBJ2-1; 7 positions agree with TRBD2. The CDR3 spans 15 residues. V shed 6 bases, J shed 5 bases, and the junction held 11 bases outside the gene matches. Germline CDR1 is SGHNT and CDR2 is YYREEE (reference sequence). This chain's CDR3 is CASTLGASGNNEQFF. The DNA of the CDR3 is TGTGCCAGCACCCTTGGGGCTAGCGGCAACAATGAGCAGTTCTTC.

This sequence joins TRBV7-3 and TRBJ2-1, with 9 nucleotides matching TRBD2. Germline lookup yields CDR1 SGHTA and CDR2 FQGTGA. The CDR3 is made up of 15 amino acids. Trimming took 5 bases from V and 1 from J; bases not matched to a gene: 3. The CDR3 sequence: CASSPAGGSYNEQFF. The CDR3 DNA sequence: TGTGCCAGCAGCCCAGCGGGAGGTTCCTACAATGAGCAGTTCTTC.

This sequence joins TRBV13 and TRBJ2-5; unclear D gene. The CDR3 consists of 13 residues. V shed 5 bases and J shed 8 bases, with 15 bases lying between them. Per the germline V gene, CDR1 is PRHDT and CDR2 is FYEKMQ (reference sequence). CDR3 in amino acids: CASSTPQVPTQYF. CDR3 in DNA: TGTGCCAGCAGCACCCCCCAGGTCCCTACCCAGTACTTC.

The chain links TRBV11-2 to TRBJ1-1, with 12 bases lining up with TRBD1. This CDR3 comprises 19 residues. Germline V gives CDR1 SGHAT, CDR2 FQNNGV. J was trimmed by 3 bases and V by 0 bases; bases with no gene match: 11. CDR3 sequence: CASSLDVFRDRGLYTEAFF. As DNA, the CDR3 is TGTGCCAGCAGCTTAGACGTTTTCCGGGACAGGGGGCTTTACACTGAAGCTTTCTTT.

The sample holds a few counts of this clone. The chain joins TRBV19 to TRBJ1-2; D not certain. In germline, CDR1 is LNHDA, CDR2 SQIVND (reference sequence). The CDR3 loop spans 14 amino acids. The germline V and J ends were trimmed by 4 bases and 7 bases, with 16 bases remaining between them. For the CDR3, the DNA is TGTGCCAGTAGTACCCCGTCGCAGGCCGGTGGCTACACCTTC. Translation gives CASSTPSQAGGYTF.

This chain uses TRBV7-9 with TRBJ2-5; 8 bases map to TRBD1. The CDR3 totals 14 residues. CDR1 SEHNR and CDR2 FQNEAQ come from the germline V gene (reference sequence). V was pared by 4 bases and J by 4 bases, with 5 bases of the junction left unmatched. CDR3 sequence: CASSSGQAGETQYF. The CDR3 nucleotides are TGTGCCAGCAGCTCGGGACAGGCTGGAGAGACCCAGTACTTC.

The chain couples TRBV7-9 to TRBJ1-2; possibly TRBD1 for D (6 bases). From germline, CDR1 is SEHNR and CDR2 FQNEAQ (reference sequence). Trimming shortened V by 2 bases and J by 5 bases, and 12 bases separated the two germline ends. This CDR3 spans 14 amino acids. CDR3: CASSLSGEGYGYTF. The CDR3, as DNA: TGTGCCAGCAGCTTATCAGGGGAGGGGTATGGCTACACCTTC.

The chain combines TRBV7-9 with TRBJ2-7; 8 bases match TRBD2. V dropped 5 bases and J dropped 2; count of bases not matched to a gene: 8. CDR3 length: 15 residues. CDR1 is SEHNR, CDR2 FQNEAQ, per germline (reference sequence). This chain's CDR3 is CASSPSGGLTYEQYF. The CDR3 DNA sequence: TGTGCCAGCAGCCCCTCGGGGGGGTTAACCTACGAGCAGTACTTC. Full variable domain (remainder filled in from reference TRBV7-9 and TRBJ2-7): DTGVSQNPRHKITKRGQNVTFRCDPISEHNRLYWYRQTLGQGPEFLTYFQNEAQLEKSRLLSDRFSAERPKGSFSTLEIQRTEQGDSAMYLCASSPSGGLTYEQYFGPGTRLTVT.

This clone was picked up a small number of times. The V call is TRBV7-7, the J call TRBJ2-1; D not resolved. This CDR3 spans 13 amino acids. V was trimmed by 1 base and J by 6 bases, leaving 7 bases between them. The germline CDR1 and CDR2 sequences are SSHAT and FNYEAQ (reference sequence). Here the CDR3 DNA reads TGTGCCAGCAGCTTAGACCTGGCCAATGAGCAGTTCTTC. It specifies CASSLDLANEQFF.

The chain combines TRBV5-4 with TRBJ2-2; 7 bases map to TRBD2. The CDR3 has 16 amino acids. Germline V lookup: CDR1 SGHNT, CDR2 YYREEE (reference sequence). J was trimmed by 0 bases and V by 4 bases; bases with no gene match: 6. CDR3 sequence reads: CASSTGGLANTGELFF. The CDR3, as DNA: TGTGCCAGCAGCACTGGAGGACTAGCGAACACCGGGGAGCTGTTTTTT.

This chain connects TRBV28 to TRBJ2-5; weak D call: TRBD1 (6 bases). Trimming cost V 5 bases and J 4 bases, with 17 bases left between them. Germline CDR1 reads MDHEN; CDR2 reads SYDVKM. This CDR3 is built from 15 residues. CDR3 sequence: CASSTPNRVTETQYF. The DNA for the CDR3 is TGTGCCAGCAGTACCCCGAACAGGGTAACAGAGACCCAGTACTTC.

V and J are TRBV5-4 and TRBJ2-3; 8 bases fit TRBD2. Trimming took 4 bases from V and 4 from J; bases not matched to a gene: 5. This CDR3 has 14 residues. Germline V gene data show CDR1 as SGHNT and CDR2 as YYREEE (reference sequence). CDR3 coding DNA: TGTGCCAGCAGCCACGGACTAGCTCCAGATACGCAGTATTTT. It translates to CASSHGLAPDTQYF.

The rearrangement uses TRBV4-2 and TRBJ2-3; 9 nucleotides align to TRBD2. The germline V gene has CDR1 LGHNA and CDR2 YNFKEQ. This CDR3 region has 16 residues. V lost 3 bases, J lost 7 bases, and 11 bases stayed unmatched. The CDR3 protein is CASSQERGGGANTQYF. The DNA for the CDR3 is TGTGCCAGCAGCCAGGAACGTGGCGGGGGGGCGAATACGCAGTATTTT.

The chain recombines TRBV7-2 with TRBJ1-3; D is perhaps TRBD1 (6 bases). V lost 2 bases and J 0 bases, leaving 11 bases between the germline ends. This CDR3 contains 16 residues. The germline gives CDR1 SGHTA, CDR2 FQGNSA. The chain's CDR3 is CASSLTQGSSGNTIYF. The CDR3 bases are TGTGCCAGCAGCTTAACCCAGGGGTCCTCTGGAAACACCATATATTTT.

The V call is TRBV15, the J call TRBJ2-5; 11 bases fit TRBD1. This CDR3 contains 15 residues. The V gene's germline CDR1 is LNHNV and CDR2 YYDKDF (reference sequence). Losses at the gene ends were 1 base for V and 3 bases for J; bases not matched to a gene: 1. CDR3 residues: CATSRGDRGEETQYF. As DNA, the CDR3 is TGTGCCACCAGCAGAGGGGACAGGGGGGAAGAGACCCAGTACTTC.

In this sample, this clone turned up once. CDR3 nucleotide sequence: TGCGCCAGCAGTGACCAGAGGGGGGACAGGGGAGCCATGAACACTGAAGCTTTCTTT. Translation gives CASSDQRGDRGAMNTEAFF. This chain joins TRBV10-1 and TRBJ1-1; 10 bases map to TRBD1. The CDR3 is made up of 19 amino acids. V was clipped by 3 bases and J by 0 bases; unmatched bases: 13. CDR1 and CDR2 (germline): WNHNN, SYGVQD (reference sequence).

The chain employs TRBV7-2 and TRBJ1-1, with D uncertain. The germline CDR1 and CDR2 sequences are SGHTA and FQGNSA. This CDR3 comprises 13 residues. V lost 3 bases to trimming and J lost 2 bases, with 7 bases between them. In nucleotides, the CDR3 is TGTGCCAGCAGCTTGCAGGATAACACTGAAGCTTTCTTT. Its translation is CASSLQDNTEAFF.

V is TRBV5-1 and J is TRBJ1-1, with TRBD1 as a possible D gene (6 bases). CDR3 length equals 15 residues. V was pared by 4 bases and J by 5 bases, with 18 bases between. Germline V CDR1 and CDR2: SGHRS, YFSETQ. The CDR3 DNA reads as TGCGCCAGCAGCCGGTCGGCGGGGGGCTGGACTGAAGCTTTCTTT. Residues: CASSRSAGGWTEAFF.